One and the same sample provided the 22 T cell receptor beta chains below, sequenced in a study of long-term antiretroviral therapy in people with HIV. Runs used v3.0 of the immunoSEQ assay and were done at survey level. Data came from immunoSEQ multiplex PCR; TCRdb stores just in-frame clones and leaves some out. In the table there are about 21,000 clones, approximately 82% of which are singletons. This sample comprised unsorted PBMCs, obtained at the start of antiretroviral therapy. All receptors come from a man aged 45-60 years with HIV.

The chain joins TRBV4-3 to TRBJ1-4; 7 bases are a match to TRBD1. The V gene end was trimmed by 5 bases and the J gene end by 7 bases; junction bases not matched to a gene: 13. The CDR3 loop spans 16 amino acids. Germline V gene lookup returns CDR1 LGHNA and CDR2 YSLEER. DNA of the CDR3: TGCGCCAGCAGCATCAACAGGGGTGGGTTAAGTGAAAAACTGTTTTTT. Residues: CASSINRGGLSEKLFF.

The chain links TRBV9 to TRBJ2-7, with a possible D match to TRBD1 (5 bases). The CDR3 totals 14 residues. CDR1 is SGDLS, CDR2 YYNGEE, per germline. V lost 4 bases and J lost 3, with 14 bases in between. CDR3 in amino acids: CASSSRDFLYEQYF. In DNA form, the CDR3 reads TGTGCCAGCAGCTCCAGGGATTTCCTCTACGAGCAGTACTTC.

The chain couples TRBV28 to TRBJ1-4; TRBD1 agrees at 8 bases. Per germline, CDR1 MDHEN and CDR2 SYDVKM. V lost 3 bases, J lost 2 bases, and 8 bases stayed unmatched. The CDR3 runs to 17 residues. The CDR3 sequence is CASSFLDRQGTNEKLFF. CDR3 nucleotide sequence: TGTGCCAGCAGTTTCCTAGACCGACAGGGGACTAATGAAAAACTGTTTTTT.

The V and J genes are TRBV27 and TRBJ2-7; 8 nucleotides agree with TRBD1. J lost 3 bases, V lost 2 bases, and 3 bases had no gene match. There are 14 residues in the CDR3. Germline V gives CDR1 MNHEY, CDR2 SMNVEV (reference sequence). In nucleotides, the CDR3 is TGTGCCAGCAGTTTAACCACAGGGGGCTACGAGCAGTACTTC. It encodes CASSLTTGGYEQYF.

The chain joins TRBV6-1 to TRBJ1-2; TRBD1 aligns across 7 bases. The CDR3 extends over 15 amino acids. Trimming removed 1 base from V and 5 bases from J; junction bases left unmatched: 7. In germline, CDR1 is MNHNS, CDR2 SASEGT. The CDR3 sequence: CASSEGQGFKYGYTF. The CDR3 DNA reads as TGTGCCAGCAGTGAAGGACAGGGTTTCAAATATGGCTACACCTTC.

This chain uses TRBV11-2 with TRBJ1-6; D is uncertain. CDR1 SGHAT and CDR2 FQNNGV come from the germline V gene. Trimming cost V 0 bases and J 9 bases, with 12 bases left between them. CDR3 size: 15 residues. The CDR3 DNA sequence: TGTGCCAGCAGCTTAGATCTTGGCAGAATTTCACCCCTCCACTTT. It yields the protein CASSLDLGRISPLHF.

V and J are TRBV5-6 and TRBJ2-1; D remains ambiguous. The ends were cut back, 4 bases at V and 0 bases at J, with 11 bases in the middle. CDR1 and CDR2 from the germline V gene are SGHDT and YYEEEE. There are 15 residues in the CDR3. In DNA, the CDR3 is TGTGCCAGCAGCCTCGAGGACGGCTCCTACAATGAGCAGTTCTTC. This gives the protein CASSLEDGSYNEQFF.

CDR3 DNA sequence: TGTGCCACCAGCAGTCCCATGGCCAAGGGCACGTTCTATGGCTACACCTTC. Its protein is CATSSPMAKGTFYGYTF. The chain is built from TRBV15 and TRBJ1-2; D is undetermined. The germline CDR1 and CDR2 sequences are LNHNV and YYDKDF (reference sequence). The V and J ends lost 3 bases and 4 bases respectively, with 21 bases between them. The CDR3 length is 17 residues.

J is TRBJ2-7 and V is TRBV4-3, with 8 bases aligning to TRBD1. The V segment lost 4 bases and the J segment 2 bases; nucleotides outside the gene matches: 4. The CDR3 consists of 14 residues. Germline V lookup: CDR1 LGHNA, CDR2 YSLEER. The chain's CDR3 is CASSLGTGAYEQYF. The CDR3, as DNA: TGCGCCAGCAGCCTCGGGACAGGCGCCTACGAGCAGTACTTC.

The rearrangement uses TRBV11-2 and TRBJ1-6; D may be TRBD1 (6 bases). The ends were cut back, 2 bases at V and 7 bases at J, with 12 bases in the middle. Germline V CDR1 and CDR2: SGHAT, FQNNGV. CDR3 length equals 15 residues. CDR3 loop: CASSLRGASNSPLHF. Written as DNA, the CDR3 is TGTGCCAGCAGCTTAAGGGGGGCGAGCAATTCACCCCTCCACTTT.

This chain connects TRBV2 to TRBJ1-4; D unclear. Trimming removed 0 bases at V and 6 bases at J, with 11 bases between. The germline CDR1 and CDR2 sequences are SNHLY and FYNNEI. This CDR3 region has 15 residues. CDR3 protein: CASSEARLNDEKLFF. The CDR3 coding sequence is TGTGCCAGCAGTGAAGCCAGACTTAATGATGAAAAACTGTTTTTT.

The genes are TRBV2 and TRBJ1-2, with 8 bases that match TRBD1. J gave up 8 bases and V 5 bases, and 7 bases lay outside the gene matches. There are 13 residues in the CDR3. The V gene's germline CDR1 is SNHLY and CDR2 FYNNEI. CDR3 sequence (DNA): TGTGCCAGCAGTAGGGACAGGCGAGGCGGCTACACCTTC. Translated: CASSRDRRGGYTF.

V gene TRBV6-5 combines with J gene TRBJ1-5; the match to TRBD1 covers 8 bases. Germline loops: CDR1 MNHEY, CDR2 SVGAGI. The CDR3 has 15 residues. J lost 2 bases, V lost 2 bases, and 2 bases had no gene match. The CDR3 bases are TGTGCCAGCAGTTACGACAGGGGAGGCAATCAGCCCCAGCATTTT. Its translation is CASSYDRGGNQPQHF.

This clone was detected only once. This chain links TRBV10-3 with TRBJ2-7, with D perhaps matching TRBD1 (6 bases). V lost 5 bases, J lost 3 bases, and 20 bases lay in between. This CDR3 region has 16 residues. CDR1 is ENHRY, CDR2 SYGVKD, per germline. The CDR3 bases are TGTGCCATCAGTACGCTTACAGGGCTAAGGGACTACGAGCAGTACTTC. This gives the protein CAISTLTGLRDYEQYF.

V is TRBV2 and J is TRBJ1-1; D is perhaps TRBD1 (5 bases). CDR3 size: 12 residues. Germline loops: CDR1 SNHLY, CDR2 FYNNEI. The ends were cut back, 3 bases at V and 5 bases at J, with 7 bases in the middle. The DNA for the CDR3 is TGTGCCAGCAGTGAGGCAGGGACTGAAGCTTTCTTT. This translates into CASSEAGTEAFF.

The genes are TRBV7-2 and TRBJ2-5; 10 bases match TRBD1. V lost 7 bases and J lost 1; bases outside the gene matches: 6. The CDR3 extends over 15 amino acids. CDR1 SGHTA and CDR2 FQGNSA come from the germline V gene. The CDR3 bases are TGTGCCAGCAATAGACAGGGGGCGCCCCAAGAGACCCAGTACTTC. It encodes CASNRQGAPQETQYF.

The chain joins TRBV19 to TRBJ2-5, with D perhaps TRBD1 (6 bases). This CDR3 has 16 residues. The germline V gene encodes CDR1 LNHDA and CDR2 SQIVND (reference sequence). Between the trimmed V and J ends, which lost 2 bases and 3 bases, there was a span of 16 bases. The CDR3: CASSIRRTESKETQYF. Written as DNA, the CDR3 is TGTGCCAGTAGTATAAGACGGACAGAGTCCAAAGAGACCCAGTACTTC.

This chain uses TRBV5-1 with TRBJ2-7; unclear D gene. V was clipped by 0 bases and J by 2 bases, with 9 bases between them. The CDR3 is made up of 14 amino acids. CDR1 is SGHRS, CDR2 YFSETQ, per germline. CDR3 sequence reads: CASSLAPGAYEQYF. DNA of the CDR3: TGCGCCAGCAGCTTGGCCCCGGGCGCCTACGAGCAGTACTTC.

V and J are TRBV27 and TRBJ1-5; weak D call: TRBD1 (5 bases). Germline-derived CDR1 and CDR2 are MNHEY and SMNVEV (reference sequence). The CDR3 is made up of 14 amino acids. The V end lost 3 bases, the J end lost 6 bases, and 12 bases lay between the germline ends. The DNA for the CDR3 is TGTGCCAGCAGTTTTATGCAGGGAACTCAGCCCCAGCATTTT. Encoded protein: CASSFMQGTQPQHF.

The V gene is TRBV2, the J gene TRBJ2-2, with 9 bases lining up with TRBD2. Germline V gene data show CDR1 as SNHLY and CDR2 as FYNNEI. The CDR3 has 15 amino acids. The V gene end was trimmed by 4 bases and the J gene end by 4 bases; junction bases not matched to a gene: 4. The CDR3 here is CASSVLAGTTGELFF. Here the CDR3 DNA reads TGTGCCAGCAGTGTCCTAGCGGGAACCACCGGGGAGCTGTTTTTT.

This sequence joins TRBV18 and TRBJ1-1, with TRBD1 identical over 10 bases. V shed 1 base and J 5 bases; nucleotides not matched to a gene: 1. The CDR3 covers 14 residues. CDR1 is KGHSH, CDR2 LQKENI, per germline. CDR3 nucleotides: TGTGCCAGCTCACCACGGACAGGGGGAACTGAAGCTTTCTTT. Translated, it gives CASSPRTGGTEAFF.

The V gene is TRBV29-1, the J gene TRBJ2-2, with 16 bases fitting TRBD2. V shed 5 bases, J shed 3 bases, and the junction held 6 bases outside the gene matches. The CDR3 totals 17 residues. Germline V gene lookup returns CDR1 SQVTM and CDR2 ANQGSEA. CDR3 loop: CSVHGTSGGGYTGELFF. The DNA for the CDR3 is TGCAGCGTTCACGGGACTAGCGGGGGGGGGTACACCGGGGAGCTGTTTTTT.